This entry lists 22 T cell receptor beta chains sequenced from one sample in a study of blood T cell repertoires in COVID-19. This table comes from immunoSEQ multiplex PCR, and its TCRdb copy is limited to in-frame clones, with some not included. The sample gives over 85,000 clones, approximately 84% of which show up once; around 10% is in the top ten. The sequencing sample was made of peripheral blood. Receptor source: a man in his forties with active or convalescent COVID-19.

J is TRBJ2-5 and V is TRBV11-2; 10 bases map to TRBD2. Germline trimming cut 5 bases from V and 5 bases from J; bases unmatched to any gene: 11. This CDR3 is built from 16 residues. In germline, CDR1 is SGHAT, CDR2 FQNNGV. The CDR3 loop is CASSEGLAGGLETQYF. CDR3 DNA sequence: TGTGCCAGCAGCGAGGGGTTAGCGGGGGGATTGGAGACCCAGTACTTC.

The chain couples TRBV7-2 to TRBJ2-3; D remains ambiguous. This CDR3 comprises 13 residues. V was shortened by 6 bases and J by 0 bases, with 7 bases between the two germline ends. Germline CDR1 SGHTA, CDR2 FQGNSA. The CDR3 region is CASSTYSTDTQYF. DNA of the CDR3: TGTGCCAGCAGTACTTACAGCACAGATACGCAGTATTTT.

The chain carries TRBV6-5 and TRBJ1-1; D is unclear. There are 13 residues in the CDR3. Germline CDR1 reads MNHEY; CDR2 reads SVGAGI. V lost 11 bases to trimming and J lost 0 bases, with 13 bases between them. The CDR3 sequence is CALTSVVNTEAFF. CDR3 sequence (DNA): TGTGCCCTAACCTCGGTCGTGAACACTGAAGCTTTCTTT.

V is TRBV19 and J is TRBJ2-3; 9 bases map to TRBD1. CDR3 length: 16 amino acids. Per the germline V gene, CDR1 is LNHDA and CDR2 is SQIVND (reference sequence). The V gene end was trimmed by 4 bases and the J gene end by 4 bases; junction bases not matched to a gene: 9. CDR3 sequence: CASSSSTGGYPDTQYF. The CDR3, as DNA: TGTGCCAGTAGTAGCTCGACAGGGGGATACCCAGATACGCAGTATTTT.

V usage is TRBV6-5 and J usage is TRBJ1-2; no clear D gene. Germline assignment: CDR1 MNHEY and CDR2 SVGAGI. The V and J ends lost 4 bases and 0 bases respectively, with 9 bases between them. The CDR3 spans 14 residues. CDR3 coding DNA: TGTGCCAGCAGTTCTCCTGGAGCTAACTATGGCTACACCTTC. This sequence encodes CASSSPGANYGYTF.

J is TRBJ2-7 and V is TRBV5-8, with D perhaps TRBD1 (5 bases). V was cut by 3 bases and J by 2 bases, with 12 bases left in between. CDR1 SGHTS and CDR2 YDEGEE come from the germline V gene. The CDR3 consists of 14 residues. The CDR3 coding sequence is TGTGCCAGCAGCTCTACAGGTAGAGCCTACGAGCAGTACTTC. This sequence encodes CASSSTGRAYEQYF. The entire variable domain, with the rest obtained from reference TRBV5-8 and TRBJ2-7, is as follows: EAGVTQSPTHLIKTRGQQATLRCSPISGHTSVYWYQQALGLGLQFLLWYDEGEERNRGNFPPRFSGRQFPNYSSELNVNALELEDSALYLCASSSTGRAYEQYFGPGTRLTVT.

This chain joins TRBV15 and TRBJ1-2; D uncertain. This CDR3 is 14 amino acids long. The ends were cut back, 1 base at V and 1 base at J, with 7 bases in the middle. Per germline, CDR1 LNHNV and CDR2 YYDKDF (reference sequence). For the CDR3, the DNA is TGTGCCACCAGCAGAGGGCGGGGTAACTATGGCTACACCTTC. The encoded protein is CATSRGRGNYGYTF.

The chain employs TRBV10-2 and TRBJ2-3; D gene unclear. The CDR3 spans 14 residues. Trimming stripped 3 bases from V and 8 bases from J, with 15 bases between. CDR1 WSHSY and CDR2 SAAADI come from the germline V gene. The CDR3 region has the DNA TGCGCCAGCAGTGACCCGATGCACAGCCCTACGCAGTATTTT. The encoded protein is CASSDPMHSPTQYF.

CDR3 in amino acids: CASSLFMTGIAETQYF. Here the CDR3 DNA reads TGTGCCAGCAGTTTATTTATGACAGGGATTGCGGAGACCCAGTACTTC. V usage is TRBV27 and J usage is TRBJ2-5; the match to TRBD1 covers 7 bases. The germline V gene encodes CDR1 MNHEY and CDR2 SMNVEV (reference sequence). CDR3 length: 16 residues. The V gene end was trimmed by 1 base and the J gene end by 5 bases; junction bases not matched to a gene: 10.

V gene TRBV19 combines with J gene TRBJ1-6, with 9 bases identical to TRBD1. The J segment lost 8 bases and the V segment lost 7 bases, leaving 12 bases of the junction unmatched. Germline V CDR1 and CDR2: LNHDA, SQIVND (reference sequence). The CDR3 has 16 residues. The DNA of the CDR3 is TGTGCCAGTAAGAGTATGACAGGGGGAAGGGATTCACCCCTCCACTTT. Protein sequence: CASKSMTGGRDSPLHF.

The gene calls are TRBV7-3 and TRBJ2-1; D is unresolved. Germline CDR1 is SGHTA and CDR2 is FQGTGA. V lost 4 bases and J 10 bases, leaving 11 bases between the germline ends. The CDR3 length is 12 residues. The CDR3 spells CASSSGFGEQFF. The DNA of the CDR3 is TGTGCCAGCAGCTCCGGGTTCGGGGAGCAGTTCTTC. Variable domain in full (rest from reference TRBV7-3 and TRBJ2-1): GAGVSQTPSNKVTEKGKYVELRCDPISGHTALYWYRQSLGQGPEFLIYFQGTGAADDSGLPNDRFFAVRPEGSVSTLKIQRTERGDSAVYLCASSSGFGEQFFGPGTRLTVL.

This rearrangement joins TRBV4-2 to TRBJ2-3; 9 bases agree with TRBD2. V trimming: 0 bases; J trimming: 5 bases; junction bases outside the gene matches: 12. Per germline, CDR1 LGHNA and CDR2 YNFKEQ. The CDR3 contains 18 residues. CDR3 DNA sequence: TGTGCCAGCAGCCAAGATAGGCGGCGGGGGGGCTGGAGAGATACGCAGTATTTT. Translated: CASSQDRRRGGWRDTQYF.

In this sample, this clone turned up a few times. The rearrangement links TRBV10-2 to TRBJ2-1; D not resolved. The CDR3 sequence is 11 residues long. Trimming removed 6 bases at V and 10 bases at J, with 10 bases between. The germline V gene has CDR1 WSHSY and CDR2 SAAADI. The CDR3 region is CASSMEWEQFF. CDR3 sequence (DNA): TGCGCCAGCAGCATGGAGTGGGAGCAGTTCTTC.

The gene calls are TRBV6-5 and TRBJ1-3, with D perhaps matching TRBD1 (6 bases). The length of the CDR3 is 12 residues. CDR1 and CDR2 from the germline V gene are MNHEY and SVGAGI. Trimming shortened V by 11 bases and J by 4 bases, and 12 bases separated the two germline ends. Here the CDR3 reads CAEGGQGNTIYF. The CDR3 DNA reads TGTGCCGAAGGGGGACAAGGAAACACCATATATTTT.

The chain has TRBV19 and TRBJ1-1; maybe TRBD1 (5 bases). Between the trimmed V and J ends, which lost 10 bases and 1 base, there was a span of 16 bases. Germline V CDR1 and CDR2: LNHDA, SQIVND (reference sequence). The CDR3 totals 14 residues. CDR3 in DNA: TGTGCCACTGTTGGGCGGGGGGGGAACACTGAAGCTTTCTTT. This codes for CATVGRGGNTEAFF.

This chain uses TRBV9 with TRBJ1-3, with D uncertain. This CDR3 region has 12 residues. V lost 0 bases and J lost 9, with 7 bases in between. Germline-derived CDR1 and CDR2 are SGDLS and YYNGEE. The CDR3 DNA reads TGTGCCAGCAGCGTAGAGTCGGGCACCATATATTTT. Amino acids: CASSVESGTIYF.

This clone was seen more than once but under ten times. The chain uses TRBV27 and TRBJ1-6, with a tentative D call TRBD1 (5 bases). CDR3 length: 16 residues. The germline V and J ends were trimmed by 2 bases and 8 bases, with 16 bases remaining between them. Germline CDR1 MNHEY, CDR2 SMNVEV (reference sequence). This CDR3 reads CASSLGAGTLYSPLHF. The CDR3 nucleotides read TGTGCCAGCAGTTTAGGGGCCGGGACTCTTTATTCACCCCTCCACTTT.

This rearrangement joins TRBV2 to TRBJ1-1; D uncertain. CDR1 and CDR2 from the germline V gene are SNHLY and FYNNEI. Trimming stripped 6 bases from V and 0 bases from J, with 26 bases between. The CDR3 extends over 19 amino acids. Written as DNA, the CDR3 is TGTGCCAGCAGGGGTGAAGCCGGGTCGAAGAAAACCATGAACACTGAAGCTTTCTTT. Translated, it gives CASRGEAGSKKTMNTEAFF.

V usage is TRBV7-2 and J usage is TRBJ1-1, with a possible D match to TRBD1 (6 bases). V was cut by 2 bases and J by 3 bases, with 13 bases left in between. CDR1 is SGHTA and CDR2 is FQGNSA in the germline V gene. CDR3 length equals 15 residues. CDR3 DNA: TGTGCCAGCAGCTTACAGGGGATGAGGGACACTGAAGCTTTCTTT. Its translation is CASSLQGMRDTEAFF.

The J gene is TRBJ1-1, the V gene TRBV5-1; TRBD1 might be the D (6 bases). Trimming stripped 4 bases from V and 7 bases from J, with 17 bases between. Germline loops: CDR1 SGHRS, CDR2 YFSETQ. The CDR3 length is 14 residues. CDR3 bases: TGCGCCAGCAGCCCCCCCCTGGGGGCACATGAAGCTTTCTTT. Protein: CASSPPLGAHEAFF.

The chain has TRBV18 and TRBJ2-7; TRBD1 matches at 9 bases. The CDR3 contains 15 residues. J lost 0 bases, V lost 5 bases, and 5 bases had no gene match. Germline lookup yields CDR1 KGHSH and CDR2 LQKENI. CDR3 sequence reads: CASSAGTGSSYEQYF. In DNA form, the CDR3 reads TGTGCCAGCTCAGCCGGGACAGGGAGCTCCTACGAGCAGTACTTC.

The rearrangement uses TRBV7-2 and TRBJ2-2; 11 nucleotides agree with TRBD2. V lost 5 bases to trimming and J lost 7 bases; unmatched junction nucleotides: 6. The CDR3 spans 15 residues. Germline lookup yields CDR1 SGHTA and CDR2 FQGNSA. CDR3 loop: CASSNLAGGVGELFF. CDR3 nucleotide sequence: TGTGCCAGCAGCAATCTAGCGGGGGGCGTCGGGGAGCTGTTTTTT.